This T cell receptor (beta chain) was identified during a study of blood T cell repertoires in COVID-19. J gave up 6 bases and V 5 bases, and 4 bases lay outside the gene matches. The CDR3 extends over 13 amino acids. Assay: immunoSEQ multiplex PCR; the TCRdb copy retains only in-frame clones and omits some. This table has some 74,000 clones, approximately 80% appearing once. V is TRBV12-3 or TRBV12-4 and J is TRBJ1-2, with TRBD1 matching 9 bases. The sample was peripheral blood. The clonotype originates from a man older than 75 with acute or convalescent COVID-19. CDR3 sequence reads: CASSLGTGNGYTF. CDR3 DNA sequence: TGTGCCAGCAGTCTAGGGACAGGGAATGGCTACACCTTC.